This passage covers 15 T cell receptor beta chains from one sample sequenced in a study of regulatory T cells in long-lasting Graves disease. The time point here: persistent/refractory GD, antithyroid drugs over 5 years with positive TRAb. The authors made the TCR library using RNA they extracted from PBMCs. In building TCR beta libraries, iRepertoire HTBI primers were used together with Arm-PCR of CDR3 regions. MiXCR, run by TCRdb on the multiplex PCR reads, gives a single entry per CDR3 protein. The table includes a few hundred thousand distinct CDR3 sequences, 20% to 25% detected once. Material: peripheral blood mononuclear cells (PBMCs), obtained when the disease was refractory, from a patient treated with antithyroid drugs. These receptors were obtained from a female donor with Graves disease.

The rearrangement uses TRBV6-1 and TRBJ2-1, with 11 bases lining up with TRBD2. Losses at the gene ends were 7 bases for V and 3 bases for J; bases not matched to a gene: 2. Germline lookup yields CDR1 MNHNS and CDR2 SASEGT. This CDR3 has 14 residues. The CDR3, as DNA: TGTGCCAGCAATAGCGGGAGGGTCTACAATGAGCAGTTCTTC. Encoded protein: CASNSGRVYNEQFF.

This clonotype was counted a few times. This chain links TRBV3-1 with TRBJ2-4; the match to TRBD2 covers 7 bases. The V segment lost 4 bases and the J segment 4 bases; nucleotides outside the gene matches: 7. Germline V gene sequence: CDR1 LGHDT, CDR2 YNNKEL (reference sequence). The CDR3 length is 15 residues. DNA for the CDR3: TGTGCCAGCAGCCCGAGCGGGATTGAAAAAAACATTCAGTACTTC. It codes for CASSPSGIEKNIQYF.

The table lists this clonotype with many counts. The chain carries TRBV3-1 and TRBJ1-1; 8 positions agree with TRBD1. In germline, CDR1 is LGHDT, CDR2 YNNKEL (reference sequence). The CDR3 length is 14 residues. After removal of 5 bases from V and 3 bases from J, the junction contained 5 bases not matched to a gene. CDR3 protein: CASSADRAYTEAFF. CDR3 nucleotides: TGTGCCAGCAGCGCGGACAGGGCATACACTGAAGCTTTCTTT.

This clonotype showed up just a few times. The gene calls are TRBV13 and TRBJ2-4; 7 bases fit TRBD1. Germline V gene sequence: CDR1 PRHDT, CDR2 FYEKMQ (reference sequence). There are 14 residues in the CDR3. V lost 0 bases to trimming and J lost 6 bases; unmatched junction nucleotides: 2. The CDR3 loop is CASSLGRTGNIQYF. The CDR3 bases are TGTGCCAGCAGCTTAGGCCGGACAGGAAACATTCAGTACTTC.

This clonotype was detected a few times. This chain links TRBV14 with TRBJ2-5; D call uncertain. The V end lost 0 bases, the J end lost 2 bases, and 10 bases lay between the germline ends. CDR3 length: 15 amino acids. Germline V CDR1 and CDR2: SGHDN, FVKESK. CDR3 amino acids: CASSQDLGRQETQYF. The CDR3 DNA reads TGTGCCAGCAGCCAAGATCTTGGGCGGCAAGAGACCCAGTACTTC.

V usage is TRBV4-1 and J usage is TRBJ2-4, with TRBD2 identical over 7 bases. The CDR3 length is 14 residues. With 1 base clipped from V and 10 bases from J, the junction kept 7 bases outside the gene matches. Germline V gene data show CDR1 as MGHRA and CDR2 as YSYEKL. CDR3 nucleotides: TGCGCCAGCAGCCAAGGGACGGGCGGGGGAATTCAGTACTTC. Amino acid sequence: CASSQGTGGGIQYF.

At least ten counts were recorded for this clonotype. This rearrangement joins TRBV7-9 to TRBJ1-2; weak D call: TRBD1 (5 bases). The CDR3 is made up of 13 amino acids. The germline V gene has CDR1 SEHNR and CDR2 FQNEAQ (reference sequence). Trimming pared 5 bases from V and 6 bases from J, leaving 13 bases between. The CDR3 DNA sequence: TGTGCCAGCAGCCCCGGGACGGATCATGGCTACACCTTC. Amino acids: CASSPGTDHGYTF.

This rearrangement joins TRBV7-2 to TRBJ2-5; 7 bases match TRBD1. Looked up from germline, CDR1 is SGHTA and CDR2 is FQGNSA. The CDR3 is 13 residues long. Germline trimming cut 3 bases from V and 6 bases from J; bases unmatched to any gene: 4. CDR3 DNA: TGTGCCAGCAGCTTTCAGGGGGAAAAGACCCAGTACTTC. Protein: CASSFQGEKTQYF.

Points on this clonotype: A single base is all that separates this from a far larger clone, so a read error is likely. This chain connects TRBV7-2 to TRBJ2-7; perhaps TRBD1 as D (6 bases). Trimming removed 6 bases at V and 0 bases at J, with 15 bases between. Germline loops: CDR1 SGHTA, CDR2 FQGNSA. This CDR3 is 15 amino acids long. CDR3 in amino acids: CASRVRQDNSYEQYF. CDR3 in DNA: TGTGCCAGCAGAGTACGACAGGACAACTCCTACGAGCAGTACTTC.

This chain connects TRBV5-1 to TRBJ2-7, with D unclear. V was cut by 0 bases and J by 3 bases, with 7 bases left in between. This CDR3 comprises 13 residues. Germline V CDR1 and CDR2: SGHRS, YFSETQ. The CDR3 spells CASSLEPLYEQYF. Here the CDR3 DNA reads TGCGCCAGCAGCTTGGAACCGCTCTACGAGCAGTACTTC.

For this clonotype: A read error is possible here, since a much larger clone lies one base away. The chain uses TRBV11-1 and TRBJ2-2, with D unresolved. The germline V gene has CDR1 SGHAT and CDR2 FQDESV (reference sequence). This CDR3 has 20 residues. The CDR3 nucleotides are TGTGCCAGCGGCTTACCTCCGGGCCTCGCACCCAACTCGTACACCGGGGAGCTGTTTTTT. Protein product: CASGLPPGLAPNSYTGELFF.

The CDR3 here is CASSVGQVGEAFF. CDR3 DNA sequence: TGTGCCAGCAGCGTTGGACAGGTTGGAGAAGCTTTCTTT. This chain connects TRBV9 to TRBJ1-1, with 7 nucleotides matching TRBD1. The CDR3 loop spans 13 amino acids. The germline CDR1 and CDR2 sequences are SGDLS and YYNGEE. V dropped 2 bases and J dropped 8; count of bases not matched to a gene: 6.

This clonotype was counted only a few times. This chain uses TRBV5-6 with TRBJ2-2; TRBD2 aligns across 16 bases. Germline CDR1 is SGHDT and CDR2 is YYEEEE. Germline trimming cut 4 bases from V and 3 bases from J; bases unmatched to any gene: 12. CDR3 length equals 20 residues. CDR3 protein: CASSPSPGLAGGPHTGELFF. DNA of the CDR3: TGTGCCAGCAGCCCGTCGCCGGGACTAGCGGGAGGGCCGCACACCGGGGAGCTGTTTTTT.

The chain couples TRBV5-1 to TRBJ2-2, with 8 bases matching TRBD1. This CDR3 is built from 16 residues. J was trimmed by 0 bases and V by 3 bases; bases with no gene match: 4. The germline V gene encodes CDR1 SGHRS and CDR2 YFSETQ. The DNA of the CDR3 is TGCGCCAGCAGCTACGCACAGGGGGCGAACACCGGGGAGCTGTTTTTT. It specifies CASSYAQGANTGELFF.

V gene TRBV30 combines with J gene TRBJ2-1; TRBD1 matches 7 bases. Per the germline V gene, CDR1 is GTSNPN and CDR2 is SVGIG (reference sequence). V was pared by 1 base and J by 6 bases, with 15 bases of the junction left unmatched. CDR3 size: 17 residues. The CDR3 region is CAWSGGPRQGTSNEQFF. The CDR3, as DNA: TGTGCCTGGAGTGGAGGTCCCCGACAGGGTACAAGCAATGAGCAGTTCTTC.